The rows below give T cell receptor beta chains drawn from one sample of a study of T cells after posttransplantation cyclophosphamide. The data were produced by immunoSEQ multiplex PCR, yet TCRdb's version contains in-frame clones alone and is incomplete. This sample shows tens of thousands of clones and no singletons; approximately 2.2% rests with the ten largest. Sequencing used PBMCs. The source is a man aged 40-49 years in good health, CMV-negative, and a related stem cell transplant donor. Both conserved end residues are part of each CDR3. The D gene is left open where the match is weak. Some rows mark clone size as missing; the rest say once, few, many or name a class of expanded clone.

V gene,D gene,clone size,CDR3 length,J gene,CDR3 DNA,CDR3 protein
TRBV5-5,TRBD1,many,16,TRBJ2-3,TGTGCCAGCAGCTTACGAGACAGGGATCCCACAGATACGCAGTATTTT,CASSLRDRDPTDTQYF
TRBV6-6,TRBD1,many,13,TRBJ1-3,TGTGCCACCACCGACAGGGGCGGCTACACCATATATTTT,CATTDRGGYTIYF
TRBV7-3,TRBD2,many,16,TRBJ2-1,TGTGCCAGCAGCTTAAAGGGGACTAGCGGGATAAATGAGCAGTTCTTC,CASSLKGTSGINEQFF
TRBV9,.,.,18,TRBJ2-2,TGTGCCAGCAGCGTAGATGGCAGCCGAAAGGCGGACACCGGGGAGCTGTTTTTT,CASSVDGSRKADTGELFF
TRBV20-1,.,few,11,TRBJ2-3,TGCAGTGCCTATGGTACAGATACGCAGTATTTT,CSAYGTDTQYF
TRBV7-2,TRBD2,.,13,TRBJ2-7,TGTGCCAGCATACGGGCGGGGGGGCACGAGCAGTACTTC,CASIRAGGHEQYF
TRBV7-9,TRBD2,many,15,TRBJ2-1,TGTGCCAGCAGCGCTCGGGAGGGCCTGTTGGATGAGCAGTTCTTC,CASSAREGLLDEQFF
TRBV18,.,many,17,TRBJ2-6,TGTGCCAGCTCACCCCTGCTGACAGACTCTGGGGCCAACGTCCTGACTTTC,CASSPLLTDSGANVLTF
TRBV7-7,.,many,16,TRBJ2-2,TGTGCTAGCAGCTTAGGGGTAGCGGTGCACACCGGGGAGCTGTTTTTT,CASSLGVAVHTGELFF
TRBV11-2,TRBD1,many,13,TRBJ1-1,TGTGCCAGCAGCTTAGAGGGGACAGGTGAAGCTTTCTTT,CASSLEGTGEAFF
TRBV4-2,.,few,12,TRBJ2-1,TGTGCCAGCAGCCAGGGTCTAGCGGAGCAGTTCTTC,CASSQGLAEQFF
TRBV19,TRBD1,many,15,TRBJ2-3,TGTGCCAGTACCCACAGGGGGATAGGGACAGATACGCAGTATTTT,CASTHRGIGTDTQYF
TRBV27,TRBD1,many,13,TRBJ2-7,TGTGCCAGCAGTCTGACAGGGAACTACGAGCAGTACTTC,CASSLTGNYEQYF
TRBV18,.,few,14,TRBJ1-1,TGTGCCAGCTCACCGATACAGGGTCTCACTGAAGCTTTCTTT,CASSPIQGLTEAFF
TRBV7-8,TRBD2,many,16,TRBJ2-2,TGTGCCAGCAGCTTGCGGCGGGAGGGCCCACCCGGGGAGCTGTTTTTT,CASSLRREGPPGELFF
TRBV6-5,TRBD1,many,15,TRBJ2-7,TGTGCCAGCAGTTCTGCCGGGACAGGGATCTACGAGCAGTACTTC,CASSSAGTGIYEQYF
TRBV2,.,few,12,TRBJ2-7,TGTGCCAGCAGGAAAGACTTCTACGAGCAGTACTTC,CASRKDFYEQYF
TRBV19,.,many,14,TRBJ1-1,TGTGCCAGTAGTATGTCCGGGAGTAGCACTGAAGCTTTCTTT,CASSMSGSSTEAFF
TRBV12-2,.,many,18,TRBJ2-1,TGTGCAAGTCGCTACGGCCCCCCGCTAGCGGGAGGGGACAATGAGCAGTTCTTC,CASRYGPPLAGGDNEQFF
TRBV10-1,TRBD2,.,14,TRBJ2-3,TGCGCCAACAATAGCGGGAGGTGCGCAGATACGCAGTATTTT,CANNSGRCADTQYF